This paragraph reports one T cell receptor (beta chain). The data were taken from a study of shared clonotypes between healthy human individuals. Germline V gives CDR1 LNHDA, CDR2 SQIVND (reference sequence). This CDR3 has 14 residues. V was shortened by 1 base and J by 3 bases, with 7 bases between the two germline ends. Profiling relied on immunoSEQ multiplex PCR, and the TCRdb table lists in-frame clones only, not all of them. The data hold roughly 760,000 clones, with roughly 70% observed a single time. V and J are TRBV19 and TRBJ2-1; possibly TRBD2 for D (6 bases). The clonotype was recovered from a woman aged 25 to 45 in good health. The specimen sequenced was memory CD4+ T cells sorted from blood. The subset denotes: CD45RA-negative fraction. CDR3: CASSIGGNYNEQFF. The DNA of the CDR3 is TGTGCCAGTAGTATAGGCGGGAACTACAATGAGCAGTTCTTC.